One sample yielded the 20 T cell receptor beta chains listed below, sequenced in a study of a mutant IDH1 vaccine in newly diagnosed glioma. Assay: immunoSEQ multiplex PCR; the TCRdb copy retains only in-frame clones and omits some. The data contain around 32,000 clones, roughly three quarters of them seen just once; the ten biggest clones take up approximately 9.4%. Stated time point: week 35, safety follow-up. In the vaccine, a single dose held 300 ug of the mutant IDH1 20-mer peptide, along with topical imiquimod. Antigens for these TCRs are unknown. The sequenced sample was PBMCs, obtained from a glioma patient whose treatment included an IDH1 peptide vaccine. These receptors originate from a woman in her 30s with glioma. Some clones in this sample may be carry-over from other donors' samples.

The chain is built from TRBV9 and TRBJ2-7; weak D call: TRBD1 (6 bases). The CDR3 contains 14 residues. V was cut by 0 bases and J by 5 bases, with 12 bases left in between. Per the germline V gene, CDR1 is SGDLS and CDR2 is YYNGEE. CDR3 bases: TGTGCCAGCAGCGTAGACGACAGGATGAACGAGCAGTACTTC. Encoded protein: CASSVDDRMNEQYF.

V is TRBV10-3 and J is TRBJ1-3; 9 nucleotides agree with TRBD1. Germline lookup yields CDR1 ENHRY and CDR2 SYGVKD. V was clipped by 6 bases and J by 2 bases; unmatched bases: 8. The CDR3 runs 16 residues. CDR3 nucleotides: TGTGCCATCAGGACCCAGGACAGGGGTACTGGAAACACCATATATTTT. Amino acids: CAIRTQDRGTGNTIYF.

Written as DNA, the CDR3 is TGTGCCATCAGTCCGGACAGGAACTATGGCTACACCTTC. It codes for CAISPDRNYGYTF. The rearrangement uses TRBV10-3 and TRBJ1-2; 7 nucleotides line up with TRBD1. CDR3 length: 13 residues. Germline CDR1 ENHRY, CDR2 SYGVKD. With V trimmed by 5 bases and J by 2 bases, 2 bases remained unmatched.

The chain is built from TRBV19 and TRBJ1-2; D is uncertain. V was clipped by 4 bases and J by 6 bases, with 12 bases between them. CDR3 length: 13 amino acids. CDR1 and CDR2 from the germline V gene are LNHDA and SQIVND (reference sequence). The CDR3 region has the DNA TGTGCCAGTAGTACCCCCCTGGACGATGGCTACACCTTC. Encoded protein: CASSTPLDDGYTF. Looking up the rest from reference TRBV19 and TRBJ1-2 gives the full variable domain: DGGITQSPKYLFRKEGQNVTLSCEQNLNHDAMYWYRQDPGQGLRLIYYSQIVNDFQKGDIAEGYSVSREKKESFPLTVTSAQKNPTAFYLCASSTPLDDGYTFGSGTRLTVV.

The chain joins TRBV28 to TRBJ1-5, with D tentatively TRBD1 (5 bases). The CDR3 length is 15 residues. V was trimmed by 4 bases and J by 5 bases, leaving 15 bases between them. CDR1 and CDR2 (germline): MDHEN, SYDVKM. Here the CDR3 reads CASSWGRRGHQPQHF. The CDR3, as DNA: TGTGCCAGCAGTTGGGGCAGGAGGGGACATCAGCCCCAGCATTTT.

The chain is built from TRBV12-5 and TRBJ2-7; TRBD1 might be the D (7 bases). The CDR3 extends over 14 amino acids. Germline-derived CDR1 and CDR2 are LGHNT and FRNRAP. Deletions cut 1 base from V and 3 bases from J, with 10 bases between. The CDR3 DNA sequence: TGTGCTAGTGGTTTGGGGCAGGGGGGCTACGAGCAGTACTTC. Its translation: CASGLGQGGYEQYF.

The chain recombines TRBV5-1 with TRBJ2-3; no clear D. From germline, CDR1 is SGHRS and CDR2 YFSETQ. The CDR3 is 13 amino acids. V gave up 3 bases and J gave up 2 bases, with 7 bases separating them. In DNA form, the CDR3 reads TGCGCCAGCAGCTGGACCTTCACAGATACGCAGTATTTT. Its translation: CASSWTFTDTQYF.

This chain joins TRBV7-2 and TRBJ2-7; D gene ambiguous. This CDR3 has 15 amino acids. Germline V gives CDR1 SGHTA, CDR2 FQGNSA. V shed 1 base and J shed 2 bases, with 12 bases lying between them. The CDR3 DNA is TGTGCCAGCAGCTTAGAACAGCCCATACCCTACGAGCAGTACTTC. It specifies CASSLEQPIPYEQYF.

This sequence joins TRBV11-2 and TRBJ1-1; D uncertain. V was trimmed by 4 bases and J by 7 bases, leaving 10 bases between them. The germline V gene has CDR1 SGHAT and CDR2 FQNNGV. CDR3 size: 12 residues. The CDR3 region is CASSSSRIEAFF. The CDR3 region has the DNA TGTGCCAGCAGCTCATCGCGGATTGAAGCTTTCTTT.

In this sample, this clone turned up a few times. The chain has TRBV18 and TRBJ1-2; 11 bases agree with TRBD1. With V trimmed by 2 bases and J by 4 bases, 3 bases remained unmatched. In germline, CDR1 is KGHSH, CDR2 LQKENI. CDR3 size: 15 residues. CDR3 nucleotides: TGTGCCAGCTCACCAGGGACAGGGGGGACCTATGGCTACACCTTC. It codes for CASSPGTGGTYGYTF.

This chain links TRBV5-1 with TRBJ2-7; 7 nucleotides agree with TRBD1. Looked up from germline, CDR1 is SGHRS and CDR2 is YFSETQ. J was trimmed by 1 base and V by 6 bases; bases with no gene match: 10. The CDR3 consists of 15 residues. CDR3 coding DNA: TGCGCCAGCACCCCGGGTGGGACAGAGTCCTACGAGCAGTACTTC. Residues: CASTPGGTESYEQYF. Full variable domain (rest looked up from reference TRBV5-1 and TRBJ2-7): KAGVTQTPRYLIKTRGQQVTLSCSPISGHRSVSWYQQTPGQGLQFLFEYFSETQRNKGNFPGRFSGRQFSNSRSEMNVSTLELGDSALYLCASTPGGTESYEQYFGPGTRLTVT.

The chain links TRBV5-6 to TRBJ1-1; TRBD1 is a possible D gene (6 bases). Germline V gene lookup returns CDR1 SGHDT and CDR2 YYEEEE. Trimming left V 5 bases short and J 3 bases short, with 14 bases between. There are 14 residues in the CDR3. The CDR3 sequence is CASSTGGMDTEAFF. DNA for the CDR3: TGTGCCAGCAGTACCGGGGGCATGGACACTGAAGCTTTCTTT.

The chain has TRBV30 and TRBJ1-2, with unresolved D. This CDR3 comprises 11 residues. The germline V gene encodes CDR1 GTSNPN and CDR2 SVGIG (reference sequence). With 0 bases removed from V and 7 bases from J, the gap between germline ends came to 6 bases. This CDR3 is CAWSVGVGYTF. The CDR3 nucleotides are TGTGCCTGGAGTGTTGGGGTTGGCTACACCTTC.

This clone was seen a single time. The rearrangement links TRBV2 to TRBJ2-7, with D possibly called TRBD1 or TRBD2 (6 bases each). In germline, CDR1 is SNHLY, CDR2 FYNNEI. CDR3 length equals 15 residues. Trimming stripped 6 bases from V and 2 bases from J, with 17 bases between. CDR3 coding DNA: TGTGCCAGCAGGGACTACAGGGTAGAGGCCTACGAGCAGTACTTC. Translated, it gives CASRDYRVEAYEQYF.

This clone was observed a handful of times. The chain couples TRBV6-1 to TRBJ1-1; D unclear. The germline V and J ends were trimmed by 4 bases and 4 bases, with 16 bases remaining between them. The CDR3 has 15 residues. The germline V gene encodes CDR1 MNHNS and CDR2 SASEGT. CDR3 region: CASSVLLGRPTEAFF. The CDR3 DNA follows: TGTGCCAGCAGTGTCCTTCTCGGACGCCCCACTGAAGCTTTCTTT.

The CDR3 nucleotides read TGTGCCAGCAGTCAACCGGGACAGGGGTATGGCTACACCTTC. Translating it yields CASSQPGQGYGYTF. This chain links TRBV6-5 with TRBJ1-2, with 10 bases identical to TRBD1. Per germline, CDR1 MNHEY and CDR2 SVGAGI. Losses at the gene ends were 5 bases for V and 5 bases for J; bases not matched to a gene: 5. This CDR3 contains 14 residues.

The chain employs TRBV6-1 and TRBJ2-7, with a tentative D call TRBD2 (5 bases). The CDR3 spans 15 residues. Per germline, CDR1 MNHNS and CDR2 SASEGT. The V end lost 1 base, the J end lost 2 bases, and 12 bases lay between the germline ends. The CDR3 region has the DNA TGTGCCAGCAGTGAAGGTTTGTTGGGAGCCTACGAGCAGTACTTC. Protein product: CASSEGLLGAYEQYF.

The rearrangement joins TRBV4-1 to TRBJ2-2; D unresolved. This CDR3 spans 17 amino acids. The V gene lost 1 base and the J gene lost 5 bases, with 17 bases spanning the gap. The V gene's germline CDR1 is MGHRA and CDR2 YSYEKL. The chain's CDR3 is CASSQADMGFRTGELFF. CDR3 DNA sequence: TGCGCCAGCAGCCAAGCCGACATGGGGTTTAGGACCGGGGAGCTGTTTTTT.

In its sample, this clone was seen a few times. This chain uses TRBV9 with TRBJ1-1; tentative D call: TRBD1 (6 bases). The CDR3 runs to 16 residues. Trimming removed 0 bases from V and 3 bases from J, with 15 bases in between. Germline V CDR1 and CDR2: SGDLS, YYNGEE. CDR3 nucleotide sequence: TGTGCCAGCAGCGTAGACCAGGAGAGGGGGTACACTGAAGCTTTCTTT. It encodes CASSVDQERGYTEAFF.

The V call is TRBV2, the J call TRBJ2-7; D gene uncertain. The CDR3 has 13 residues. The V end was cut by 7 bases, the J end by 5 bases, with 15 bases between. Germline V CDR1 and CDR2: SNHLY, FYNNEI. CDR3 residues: CASTRPGRHEQYF. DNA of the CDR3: TGTGCCAGCACCCGTCCCGGTAGACACGAGCAGTACTTC.